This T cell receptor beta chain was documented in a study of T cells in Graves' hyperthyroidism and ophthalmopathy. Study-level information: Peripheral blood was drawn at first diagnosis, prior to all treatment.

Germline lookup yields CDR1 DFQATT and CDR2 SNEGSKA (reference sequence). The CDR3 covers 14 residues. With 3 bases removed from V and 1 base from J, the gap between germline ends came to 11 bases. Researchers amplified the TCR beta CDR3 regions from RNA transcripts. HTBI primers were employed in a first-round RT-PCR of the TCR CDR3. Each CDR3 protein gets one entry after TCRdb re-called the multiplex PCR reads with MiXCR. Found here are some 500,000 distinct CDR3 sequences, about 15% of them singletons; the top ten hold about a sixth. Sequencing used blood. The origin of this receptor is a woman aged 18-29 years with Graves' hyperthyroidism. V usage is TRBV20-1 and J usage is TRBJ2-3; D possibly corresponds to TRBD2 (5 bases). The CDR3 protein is CSASGSSGTDTQYF. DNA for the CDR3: TGCAGTGCTAGTGGGAGTAGCGGCACAGATACGCAGTATTTT.